This T cell receptor (beta chain) was sequenced for a study of T cells after yellow fever vaccination. Findings of the study overall: The secondary T-cell response peaked on day 5, not day 15, but was weaker. CD4 and CD8 compartments shared a small share of clonotypes, likely from convergent recombination. Post-booster samples contained most primary-vaccination clones (around 95% CD4, approximately 88% CD8).

This clonotype has only a few counts. The antigen remains undetermined. The CDR3 covers 12 residues. In germline, CDR1 is LGHDT, CDR2 YNNKEL (reference sequence). Deletions cut 4 bases from V and 7 bases from J, with 8 bases between. In TCRdb, the 5' RACE reads were re-called with MiXCR into one record per CDR3 protein. The sample holds approximately 300,000 distinct CDR3 sequences, 8.7% seen once. Specimen: PBMCs, collected on the day of the first yellow fever vaccination. The origin of this receptor is a man between 18 and 29 years old who received the YFV17D yellow fever vaccine. The chain has TRBV3-1 and TRBJ2-1; the D is unclear. The DNA for the CDR3 is TGTGCCAGCAGCCCGGTAGGGAATGAGCAGTTCTTC. Its protein is CASSPVGNEQFF.